The rows below give T cell receptor beta chains drawn from one sample of a study of shared clonotypes between healthy human individuals. Method: immunoSEQ multiplex PCR; TCRdb's copy keeps in-frame clones and lacks some. Of hundreds of thousands of clones in the sample, 98% were seen once. The sample was naive CD8+ T cells sorted from blood. All receptors derive from a man between 25 and 39 years old in good health. Each CDR3 is given with its conserved first and last residue. The D gene is left open where the match is weak. Not every row has a clone size; where given, it reads once, few, many or a size class.

v_gene	abundance	d_gene	j_gene	CDR3nt	CDR3aa
TRBV29-1	.	.	TRBJ2-2	TGCAGCGTCGGGGGTGTGCGGCTGAACACCGGGGAGCTGTTTTTT	CSVGGVRLNTGELFF
TRBV4-3	.	TRBD2	TRBJ2-3	TGCGCCAGCAGCCAATCGGGAGGGCTACGGACAGATACGCAGTATTTT	CASSQSGGLRTDTQYF
TRBV7-9	.	.	TRBJ2-1	TGTGCCAGCGAGATAGGGAATGAGCAGTTCTTC	CASEIGNEQFF
TRBV7-6	once	TRBD1	TRBJ1-4	TGTGCCAGCAGCCGGACAGGCGGTAATGAAAAACTGTTTTTT	CASSRTGGNEKLFF
TRBV29-1	.	TRBD1	TRBJ2-1	TGCAGCGTTGAGGGACAGTTATACTACAATGAGCAGTTCTTC	CSVEGQLYYNEQFF
TRBV7-9	once	.	TRBJ2-7	TGTGCCAGCAGCTTACTTCTAGGGGAGGCCTACGAGCAGTACTTC	CASSLLLGEAYEQYF
TRBV19	.	TRBD2	TRBJ2-1	TGTGCCAGTAGCTCGGGACTAGCGGGGGAGAGCTCCTACAATGAGCAGTTCTTC	CASSSGLAGESSYNEQFF
TRBV6-6	.	.	TRBJ2-7	TGTGCCAGCACGTGGAACGCCTACGAGCAGTACTTC	CASTWNAYEQYF
TRBV7-9	.	.	TRBJ2-5	TGTGCCAGCAGCTTAGATGCAGAAGAGACCCAGTACTTC	CASSLDAEETQYF
TRBV15	.	.	TRBJ2-2	TGTGCCACCAGCAGAGCTTCGACAGGATTCCTCACCGGGGAGCTGTTTTTT	CATSRASTGFLTGELFF
TRBV7-6	once	TRBD2	TRBJ2-1	TGTGCCAGCAGCTACGAAGGTCTAGCGGGAGATCGTGAGCAGTTCTTC	CASSYEGLAGDREQFF
TRBV7-9	.	TRBD1	TRBJ2-6	TGTGCCAGCAGCTCTCAGGGGGTATCAGGGGCCAACGTCCTGACTTTC	CASSSQGVSGANVLTF
TRBV30	.	TRBD2	TRBJ2-1	TGTGCCTGGAATAGCGGGGCCAACAATGAGCAGTTCTTC	CAWNSGANNEQFF
TRBV7-2	.	TRBD1	TRBJ2-7	TGTGCCAGCAGCCAAGGACAGGGGGCAGACGAGCAGTACTTC	CASSQGQGADEQYF
TRBV10-3	.	TRBD2	TRBJ2-7	TGTGCCATCAGTGATCCAGGGACTAGCTACGAGCAGTACTTC	CAISDPGTSYEQYF
TRBV27	.	.	TRBJ2-7	TGTGCCAGCAGTTTATCGGGCGGAACCTACGAGCAGTACTTC	CASSLSGGTYEQYF
TRBV18	.	.	TRBJ1-5	TGTGCCAGCTCACCACATGTAGAAGGGTTTGGCCAGCCCCAGCATTTT	CASSPHVEGFGQPQHF
TRBV5-1	.	.	TRBJ2-2	TGCGCCAGCAGCAAGGAGGGACAGATAAACACCGGGGAGCTGTTTTTT	CASSKEGQINTGELFF
TRBV4-1	.	.	TRBJ1-5	TGCGCCAGCAGCCAAGGAATGGTGATGGGGAGCAATCAGCCCCAGCATTTT	CASSQGMVMGSNQPQHF
TRBV20-1	.	.	TRBJ2-5	TGCAGTGCTAGCTTGGAGACCCAGTACTTC	CSASLETQYF
TRBV9	.	.	TRBJ2-3	TGTGCCAGCAGCGTAGATTTGGGCACAGATACGCAGTATTTT	CASSVDLGTDTQYF
TRBV7-9	once	.	TRBJ2-7	TGTGCCAGCAGCGCTCCTACCTACGAGCAGTACTTC	CASSAPTYEQYF
TRBV28	.	TRBD2	TRBJ2-2	TGTGCCAGCAGTTCAGACCTAGCGGGAGCGATCGGGGAGCTGTTTTTT	CASSSDLAGAIGELFF
TRBV4-1	once	TRBD1	TRBJ2-7	TGCGCCAGCAGCGTAAGACAGGGGGGACTCGAGCAGTACTTC	CASSVRQGGLEQYF
TRBV4-1	.	.	TRBJ1-5	TGCGCCAGCAGCCAAGTAGGGCCTAGCAATCAGCCCCAGCATTTT	CASSQVGPSNQPQHF
TRBV4-1	.	TRBD1	TRBJ1-1	TGCGCCAGCAGCCACGACCCGGGACAGGGGACGAACACTGAAGCTTTCTTT	CASSHDPGQGTNTEAFF
TRBV9	once	.	TRBJ2-7	TGTGCCAGCAGCCCACGCGGCGGCTACGAGCAGTACTTC	CASSPRGGYEQYF
TRBV4-1	.	.	TRBJ2-3	TGCGCCAGCAGCCAAGTTTTTTCAGGGGCAACAGATACGCAGTATTTT	CASSQVFSGATDTQYF